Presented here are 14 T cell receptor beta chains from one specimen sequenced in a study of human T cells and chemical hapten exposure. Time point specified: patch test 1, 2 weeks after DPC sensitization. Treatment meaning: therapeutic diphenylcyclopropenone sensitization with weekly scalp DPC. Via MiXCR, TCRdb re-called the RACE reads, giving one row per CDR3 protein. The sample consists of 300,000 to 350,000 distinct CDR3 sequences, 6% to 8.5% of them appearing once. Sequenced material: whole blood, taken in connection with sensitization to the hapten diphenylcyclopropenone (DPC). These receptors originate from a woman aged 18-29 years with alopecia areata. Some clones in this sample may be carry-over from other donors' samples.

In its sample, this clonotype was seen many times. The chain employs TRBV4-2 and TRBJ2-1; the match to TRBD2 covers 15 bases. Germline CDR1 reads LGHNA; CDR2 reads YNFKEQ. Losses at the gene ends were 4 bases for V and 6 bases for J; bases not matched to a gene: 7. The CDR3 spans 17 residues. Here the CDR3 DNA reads TGTGCCAGCAGCCCCGGACTAGCGGGGGGGCCCGGCAATGAGCAGTTCTTC. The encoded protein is CASSPGLAGGPGNEQFF.

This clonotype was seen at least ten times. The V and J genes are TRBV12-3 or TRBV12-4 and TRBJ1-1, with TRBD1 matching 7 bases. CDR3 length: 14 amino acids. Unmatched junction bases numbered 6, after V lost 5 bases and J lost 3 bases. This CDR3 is CASSGDRIYTEAFF. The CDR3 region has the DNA TGTGCCAGCAGTGGGGACAGAATATACACTGAAGCTTTCTTT.

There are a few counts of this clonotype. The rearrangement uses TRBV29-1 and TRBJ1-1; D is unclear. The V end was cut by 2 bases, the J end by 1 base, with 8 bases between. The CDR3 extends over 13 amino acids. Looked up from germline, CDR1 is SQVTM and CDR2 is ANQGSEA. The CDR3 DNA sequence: TGCAGCGTTGAAATCTTAAGGAACACTGAAGCTTTCTTT. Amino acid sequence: CSVEILRNTEAFF.

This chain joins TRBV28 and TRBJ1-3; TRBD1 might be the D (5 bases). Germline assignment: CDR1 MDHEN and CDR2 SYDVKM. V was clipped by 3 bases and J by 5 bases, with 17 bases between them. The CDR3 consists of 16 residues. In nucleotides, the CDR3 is TGTGCCAGCAGTTTGGAGGGATGGGGCAAAAGAAACACCATATATTTT. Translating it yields CASSLEGWGKRNTIYF.

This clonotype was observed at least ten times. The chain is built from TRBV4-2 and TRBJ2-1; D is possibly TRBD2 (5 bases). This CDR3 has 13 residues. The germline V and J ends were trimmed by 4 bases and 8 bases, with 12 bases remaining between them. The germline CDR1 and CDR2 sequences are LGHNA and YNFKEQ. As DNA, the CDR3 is TGTGCCAGCAGCCGTCCCGGGGTGGATGAGCAGTTCTTC. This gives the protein CASSRPGVDEQFF.

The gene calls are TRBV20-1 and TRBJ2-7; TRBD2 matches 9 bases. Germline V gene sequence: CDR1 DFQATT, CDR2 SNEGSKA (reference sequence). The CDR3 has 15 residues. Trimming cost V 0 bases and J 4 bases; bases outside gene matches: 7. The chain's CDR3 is CSAREIAGAVYEQYF. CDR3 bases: TGCAGTGCTAGAGAAATAGCGGGGGCGGTGTACGAGCAGTACTTC.

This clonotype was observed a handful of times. Here the CDR3 reads CASSVLINQPQHF. DNA for the CDR3: TGTGCCAGCAGCGTCCTGATAAATCAGCCCCAGCATTTT. J is TRBJ1-5 and V is TRBV7-2; D is unresolved. Trimming removed 5 bases at V and 4 bases at J, with 9 bases between. The CDR3 runs to 13 residues. Looked up from germline, CDR1 is SGHTA and CDR2 is FQGNSA.

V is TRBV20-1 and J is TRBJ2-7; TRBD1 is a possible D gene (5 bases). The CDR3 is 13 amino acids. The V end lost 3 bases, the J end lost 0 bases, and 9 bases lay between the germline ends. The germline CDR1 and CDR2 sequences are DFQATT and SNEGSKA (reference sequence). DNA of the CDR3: TGCAGTGCTAGCTTACAGGACTCCTACGAGCAGTACTTC. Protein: CSASLQDSYEQYF.

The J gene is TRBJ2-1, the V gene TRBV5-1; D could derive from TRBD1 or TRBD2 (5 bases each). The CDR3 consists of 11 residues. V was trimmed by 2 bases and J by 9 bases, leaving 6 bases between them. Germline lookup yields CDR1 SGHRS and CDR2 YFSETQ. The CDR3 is CASSFGTEQFF. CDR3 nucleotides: TGCGCCAGCAGCTTCGGGACTGAGCAGTTCTTC.

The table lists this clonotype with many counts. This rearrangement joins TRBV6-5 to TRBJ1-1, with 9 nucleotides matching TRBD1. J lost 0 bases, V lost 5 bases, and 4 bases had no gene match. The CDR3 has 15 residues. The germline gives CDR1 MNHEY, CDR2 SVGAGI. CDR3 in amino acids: CASSRTGAMNTEAFF. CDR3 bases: TGTGCCAGCAGTCGGACAGGGGCCATGAACACTGAAGCTTTCTTT.

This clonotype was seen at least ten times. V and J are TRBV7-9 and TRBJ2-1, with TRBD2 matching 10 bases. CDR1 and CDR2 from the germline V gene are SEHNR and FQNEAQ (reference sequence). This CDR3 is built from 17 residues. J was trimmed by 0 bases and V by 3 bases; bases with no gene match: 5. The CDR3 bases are TGTGCCAGCAGCTTTGCTAGCGGGGGAAGCTCCTACAATGAGCAGTTCTTC. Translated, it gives CASSFASGGSSYNEQFF.

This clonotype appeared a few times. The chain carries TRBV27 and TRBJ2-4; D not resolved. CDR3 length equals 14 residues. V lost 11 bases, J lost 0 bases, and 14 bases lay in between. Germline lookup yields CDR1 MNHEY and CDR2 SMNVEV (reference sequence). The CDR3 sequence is CAARQPLAKNIQYF. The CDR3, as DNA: TGTGCCGCGCGGCAGCCCCTAGCCAAAAACATTCAGTACTTC.

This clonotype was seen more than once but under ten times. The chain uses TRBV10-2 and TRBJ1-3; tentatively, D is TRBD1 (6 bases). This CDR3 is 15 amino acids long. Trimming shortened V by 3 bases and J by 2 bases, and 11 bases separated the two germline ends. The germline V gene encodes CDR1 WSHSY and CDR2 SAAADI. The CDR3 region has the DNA TGCGCCAGCAGTGATGACAGGCTTCCTGGAAACACCATATATTTT. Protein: CASSDDRLPGNTIYF.

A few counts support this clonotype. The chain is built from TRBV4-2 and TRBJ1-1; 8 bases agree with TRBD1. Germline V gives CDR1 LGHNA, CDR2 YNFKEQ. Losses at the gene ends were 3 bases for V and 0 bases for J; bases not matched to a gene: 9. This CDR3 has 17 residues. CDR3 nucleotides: TGTGCCAGCAGCCAGACGAATAAGGGACAGGTGAACACTGAAGCTTTCTTT. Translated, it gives CASSQTNKGQVNTEAFF.